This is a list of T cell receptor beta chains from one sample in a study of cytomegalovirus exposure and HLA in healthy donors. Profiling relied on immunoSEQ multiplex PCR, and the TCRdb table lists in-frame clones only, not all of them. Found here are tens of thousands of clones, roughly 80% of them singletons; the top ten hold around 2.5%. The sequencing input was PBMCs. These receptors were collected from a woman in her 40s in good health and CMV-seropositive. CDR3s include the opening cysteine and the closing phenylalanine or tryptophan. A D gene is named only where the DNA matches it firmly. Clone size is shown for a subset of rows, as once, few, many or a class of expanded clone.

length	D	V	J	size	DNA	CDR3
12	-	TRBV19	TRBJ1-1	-	TGTGCCAGTACCGATAGGGGGGGTCCAGCTTTCTTT	CASTDRGGPAFF
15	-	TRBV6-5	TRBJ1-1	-	TGTGCCAGCAGTGTTCCGGGGGGGATGTCGACTGAAGCTTTCTTT	CASSVPGGMSTEAFF
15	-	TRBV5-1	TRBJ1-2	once	TGCGCCAGCAGCCCCACCACCTCCGGGGGCTATGGCTACACCTTC	CASSPTTSGGYGYTF
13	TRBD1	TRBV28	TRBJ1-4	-	TGTGCCAGCAGCCAGGGGGGATATGAAAAACTGTTTTTT	CASSQGGYEKLFF
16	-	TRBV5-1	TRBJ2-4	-	TGCGCCAGCAGCTTGGAACCGCCACTAGCCAAAAACATTCAGTACTTC	CASSLEPPLAKNIQYF
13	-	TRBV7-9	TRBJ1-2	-	TGTGCCAGCAGCGACAGTATAATCCATGGCTACACCTTC	CASSDSIIHGYTF
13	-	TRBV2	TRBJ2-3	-	TGTGCCAGCAGGGGGGCGTACACAGATACGCAGTATTTT	CASRGAYTDTQYF
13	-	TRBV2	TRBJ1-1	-	TGTGCCAGCAGTGGACAGATGAACACTGAAGCTTTCTTT	CASSGQMNTEAFF
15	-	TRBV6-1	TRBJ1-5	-	TGTGCCAGCAGTGAATCCCAGGGCAGCAATCAGCCCCAGCATTTT	CASSESQGSNQPQHF
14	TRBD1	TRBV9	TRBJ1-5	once	TGTGCCAGCAGCGGAGGACAGGGGTTTCAGCCCCAGCATTTT	CASSGGQGFQPQHF
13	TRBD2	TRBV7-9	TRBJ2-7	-	TGTGCCAGCAGCCCGGGGGGCTCCTACGAGCAGTACTTC	CASSPGGSYEQYF
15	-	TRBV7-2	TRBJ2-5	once	TGTGCCAGCAGCCCGCCTAGGGGCGGTGGGGAGACCCAGTACTTC	CASSPPRGGGETQYF
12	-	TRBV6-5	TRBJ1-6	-	TGTGCCAGCTCCCAGGGAAGTTCACCCCTCCACTTT	CASSQGSSPLHF
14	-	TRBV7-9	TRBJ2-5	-	TGTGCCAGCAGCGTGCCGAGGATTCGAGAGACCCAGTACTTC	CASSVPRIRETQYF
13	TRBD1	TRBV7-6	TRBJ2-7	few	TGTGCCAGCAGCCAGGACAGGTCCTACGAGCAGTACTTC	CASSQDRSYEQYF
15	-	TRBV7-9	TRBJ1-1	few	TGTGCCAGCAGCTTACTAGTCTCCATGAACACTGAAGCTTTCTTT	CASSLLVSMNTEAFF
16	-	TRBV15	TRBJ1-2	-	TGTGCCACCAGCAGAGATCTCTTAGGGGCCAACTATGGCTACACCTTC	CATSRDLLGANYGYTF
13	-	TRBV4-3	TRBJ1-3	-	TGCGCCAGCAGCCAAGCCCTATTAAACACCATATATTTT	CASSQALLNTIYF
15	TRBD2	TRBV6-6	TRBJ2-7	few	TGTGCCAGCAGTTCTGTCTTAGCGGGGAACTACGAGCAGTACTTC	CASSSVLAGNYEQYF
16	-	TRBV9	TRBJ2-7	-	TGTGCCAGCAGCTCCCCCCGGGACACCTCGTCCTACGAGCAGTACTTC	CASSSPRDTSSYEQYF
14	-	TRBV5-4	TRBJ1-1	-	TGTGCCAGCAGCGGCAGAGGGCTGAACACTGAAGCTTTCTTT	CASSGRGLNTEAFF
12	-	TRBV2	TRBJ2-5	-	TGTGCCAGCAGTGTCGGAGCGAAGACCCAGTACTTC	CASSVGAKTQYF
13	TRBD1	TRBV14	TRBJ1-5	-	TGTGCCAGGAGGACAGGGGGTAACCAGCCCCAGCATTTT	CARRTGGNQPQHF
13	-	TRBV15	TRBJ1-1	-	TGTGCCACCAGACAACAGGGAGGGACTGAAGCTTTCTTT	CATRQQGGTEAFF
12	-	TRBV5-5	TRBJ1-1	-	TGTGCCAGCAGCCTCGGGAGGACTGAAGCTTTCTTT	CASSLGRTEAFF
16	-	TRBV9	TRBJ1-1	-	TGTGCCAGCAGCGTTACCCCCTCTCCGGGGAACACTGAAGCTTTCTTT	CASSVTPSPGNTEAFF
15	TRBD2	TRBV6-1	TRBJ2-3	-	TGTGCCGGGTTTCGGGGGGGTGGTGTTACAGATACGCAGTATTTT	CAGFRGGGVTDTQYF
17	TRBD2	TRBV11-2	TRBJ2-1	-	TGTGCCAGCAGCTTATTCCGAACTAGCGGAGGACTAGACGAGCAGTTCTTC	CASSLFRTSGGLDEQFF
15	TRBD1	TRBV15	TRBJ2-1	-	TGTGCCACCAGCAGAGGAGGACAGGGGAGGAATGAGCAGTTCTTC	CATSRGGQGRNEQFF
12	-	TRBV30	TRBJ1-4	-	TGTGCCTGGGGAGAAAACCGGGAAAAACTGTTTTTT	CAWGENREKLFF
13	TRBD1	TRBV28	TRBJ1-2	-	TGTGCCAGCAGCCAAACAGGGGGCTATGGCTACACCTTC	CASSQTGGYGYTF
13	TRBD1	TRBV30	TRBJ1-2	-	TGTGCCTGGTCCCCGGGACAGAGGAATGGCTACACCTTC	CAWSPGQRNGYTF
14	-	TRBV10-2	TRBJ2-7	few	TGCGCCAGCACTGGGAGGAGGGCGAGCTACGAGCAGTACTTC	CASTGRRASYEQYF